The source of this T cell receptor (beta chain) is a study of blood T cell repertoires in COVID-19. Looking at the study overall: Whether acute or convalescent, the COVID-19 samples came from the United States, Italy and Spain.

Germline CDR1 is SEHNR and CDR2 is FQNEAQ (reference sequence). V trimming: 2 bases; J trimming: 5 bases; junction bases outside the gene matches: 9. The CDR3 extends over 16 amino acids. Profiling relied on immunoSEQ multiplex PCR, and the TCRdb table lists in-frame clones only, not all of them. The repertoire holds 450,000 to 500,000 clones, around 85% seen once, with 6.5% to 8.5% in the top ten. Living in about two dozen US areas, the participants were between about 18 and 90 years of age. Recovery meant two consecutive negative NP/OP PCR tests, professional clearance, or resolved symptoms. The origin of this receptor is an older woman who had recovered from COVID-19. The specimen was PBMCs or T cells enriched from blood (not recorded which). The rearrangement uses TRBV7-9 and TRBJ2-1, with TRBD2 matching 7 bases. In DNA form, the CDR3 reads TGTGCCAGCAGCTTACATGGACTAGGACGGGACAATGAGCAGTTCTTC. Its translation: CASSLHGLGRDNEQFF.